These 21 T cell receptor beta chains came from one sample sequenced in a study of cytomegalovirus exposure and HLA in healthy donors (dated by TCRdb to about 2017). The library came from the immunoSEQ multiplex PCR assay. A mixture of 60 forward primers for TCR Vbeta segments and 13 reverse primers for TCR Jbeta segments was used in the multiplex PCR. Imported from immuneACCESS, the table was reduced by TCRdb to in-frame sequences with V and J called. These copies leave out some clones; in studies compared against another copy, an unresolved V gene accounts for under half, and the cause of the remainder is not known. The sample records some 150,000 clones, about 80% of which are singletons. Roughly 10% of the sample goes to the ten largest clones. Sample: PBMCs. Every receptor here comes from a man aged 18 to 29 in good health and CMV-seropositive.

This CDR3 reads CASSLFDRDNYGYTF. The DNA of the CDR3 is TGTGCCAGCAGCTTATTTGACAGGGACAACTATGGCTACACCTTC. The rearrangement uses TRBV5-4 and TRBJ1-2; 7 bases are a match to TRBD1. This CDR3 spans 15 amino acids. The germline gives CDR1 SGHNT, CDR2 YYREEE (reference sequence). The V and J ends lost 2 bases and 2 bases, in that order; junction bases with no gene match: 6.

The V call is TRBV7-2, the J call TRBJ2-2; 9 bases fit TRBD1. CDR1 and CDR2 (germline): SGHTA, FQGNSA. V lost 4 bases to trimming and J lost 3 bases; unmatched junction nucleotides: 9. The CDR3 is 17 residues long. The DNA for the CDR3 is TGTGCCAGCAGCTGGAGACGGGACAGGGTTTACACCGGGGAGCTGTTTTTT. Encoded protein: CASSWRRDRVYTGELFF.

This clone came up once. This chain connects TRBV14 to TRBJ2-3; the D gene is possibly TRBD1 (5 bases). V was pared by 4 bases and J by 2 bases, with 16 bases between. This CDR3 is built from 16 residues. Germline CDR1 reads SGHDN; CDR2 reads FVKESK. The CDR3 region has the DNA TGTGCCAGCAGCCTGCAGGGCAGCCTTATCACAGATACGCAGTATTTT. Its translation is CASSLQGSLITDTQYF.

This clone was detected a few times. CDR3 sequence: CASSSRTGELFF. The CDR3 nucleotides read TGTGCCAGCAGCTCCCGGACCGGGGAGCTGTTTTTT. This chain uses TRBV7-3 with TRBJ2-2; D not resolved. This CDR3 region has 12 residues. Germline CDR1 reads SGHTA; CDR2 reads FQGTGA. With 4 bases removed from V and 5 bases from J, the gap between germline ends came to 5 bases.

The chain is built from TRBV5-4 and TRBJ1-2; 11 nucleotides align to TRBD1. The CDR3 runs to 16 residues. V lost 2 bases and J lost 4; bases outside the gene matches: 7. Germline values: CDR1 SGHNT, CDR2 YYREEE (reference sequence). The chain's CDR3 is CASSFNRDRGIYGYTF. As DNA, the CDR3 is TGTGCCAGCAGCTTCAACCGGGACAGGGGGATCTATGGCTACACCTTC.

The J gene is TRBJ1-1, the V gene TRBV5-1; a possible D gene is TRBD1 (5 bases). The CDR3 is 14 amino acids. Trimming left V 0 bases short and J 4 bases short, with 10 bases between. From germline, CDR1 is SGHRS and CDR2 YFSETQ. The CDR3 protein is CASSLEGMSTEAFF. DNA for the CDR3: TGCGCCAGCAGCTTGGAGGGGATGAGCACTGAAGCTTTCTTT.

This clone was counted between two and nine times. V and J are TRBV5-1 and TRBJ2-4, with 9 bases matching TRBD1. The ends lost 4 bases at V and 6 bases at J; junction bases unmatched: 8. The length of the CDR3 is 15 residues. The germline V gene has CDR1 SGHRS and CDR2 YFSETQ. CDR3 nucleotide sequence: TGCGCCAGCAGCGGGGGGACAGGGTCGGGAAACATTCAGTACTTC. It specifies CASSGGTGSGNIQYF.

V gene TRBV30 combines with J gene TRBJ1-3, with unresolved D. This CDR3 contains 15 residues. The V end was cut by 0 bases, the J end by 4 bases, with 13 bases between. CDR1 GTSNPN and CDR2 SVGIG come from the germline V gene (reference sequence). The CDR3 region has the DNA TGTGCCTGGAGTGTACGAGCCTCGCCCGGAAACACCATATATTTT. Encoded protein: CAWSVRASPGNTIYF.

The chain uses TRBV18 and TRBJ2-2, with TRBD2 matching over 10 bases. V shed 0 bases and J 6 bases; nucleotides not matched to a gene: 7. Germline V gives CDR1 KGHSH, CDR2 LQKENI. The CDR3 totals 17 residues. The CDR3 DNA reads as TGTGCCAGCTCACCACCGGGGCTAGCGGGAGATTCCGGGGAGCTGTTTTTT. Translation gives CASSPPGLAGDSGELFF.

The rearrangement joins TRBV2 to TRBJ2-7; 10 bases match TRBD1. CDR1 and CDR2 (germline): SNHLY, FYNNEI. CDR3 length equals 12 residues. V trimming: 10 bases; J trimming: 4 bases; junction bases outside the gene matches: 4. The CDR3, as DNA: TGTGCCACCTTGGGACAGGGGTACGAGCAGTACTTC. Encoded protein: CATLGQGYEQYF.

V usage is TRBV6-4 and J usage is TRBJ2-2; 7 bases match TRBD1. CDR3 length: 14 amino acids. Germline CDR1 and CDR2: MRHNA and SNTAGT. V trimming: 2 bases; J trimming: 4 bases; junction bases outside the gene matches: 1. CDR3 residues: CASSDAGGTGELFF. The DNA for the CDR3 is TGTGCCAGCAGTGACGCAGGGGGCACCGGGGAGCTGTTTTTT.

DNA of the CDR3: TGCGCCAGCAGCTGGGCGGAGGGCTACAATGAGCAGTTCTTC. Translation: CASSWAEGYNEQFF. J is TRBJ2-1 and V is TRBV5-1, with a tentative D call TRBD2 (6 bases). V was clipped by 3 bases and J by 3 bases, with 10 bases between them. CDR3 length equals 14 residues. From germline, CDR1 is SGHRS and CDR2 YFSETQ.

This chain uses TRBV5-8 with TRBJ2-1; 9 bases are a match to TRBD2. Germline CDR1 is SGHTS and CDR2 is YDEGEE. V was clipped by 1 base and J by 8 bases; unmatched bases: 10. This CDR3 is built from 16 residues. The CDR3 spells CASSLYAGGLVYEQFF. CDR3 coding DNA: TGTGCCAGCAGCTTGTATGCGGGAGGGTTAGTCTATGAGCAGTTCTTC.

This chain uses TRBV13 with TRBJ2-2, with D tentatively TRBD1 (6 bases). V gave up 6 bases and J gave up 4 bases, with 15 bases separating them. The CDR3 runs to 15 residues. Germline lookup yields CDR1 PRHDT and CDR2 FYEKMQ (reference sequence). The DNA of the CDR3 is TGTGCCAGCAGTTCCCCCGAGGGGGTCACCGGGGAGCTGTTTTTT. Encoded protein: CASSSPEGVTGELFF.

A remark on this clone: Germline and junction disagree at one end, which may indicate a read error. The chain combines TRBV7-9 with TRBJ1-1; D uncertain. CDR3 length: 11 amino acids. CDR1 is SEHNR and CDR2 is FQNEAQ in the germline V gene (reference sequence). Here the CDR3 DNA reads TGTTCCAGCAGCTTATCCCGTGAAGCTTTCTTT. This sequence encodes CSSSLSREAFF.

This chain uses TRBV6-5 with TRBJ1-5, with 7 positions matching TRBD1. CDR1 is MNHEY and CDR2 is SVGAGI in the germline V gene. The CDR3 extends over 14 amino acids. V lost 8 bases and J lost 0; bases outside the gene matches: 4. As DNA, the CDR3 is TGTGCCAGCGACAGGGCCTATAGCAATCAGCCCCAGCATTTT. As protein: CASDRAYSNQPQHF.

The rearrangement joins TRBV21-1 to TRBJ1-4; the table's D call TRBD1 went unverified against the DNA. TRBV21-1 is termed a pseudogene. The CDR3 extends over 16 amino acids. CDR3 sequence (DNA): TGTGCCAGCAGCAAGGACAGGGCCATACATCGGGAAAAACTGTTTTTT. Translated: CASSKDRAIHREKLFF.

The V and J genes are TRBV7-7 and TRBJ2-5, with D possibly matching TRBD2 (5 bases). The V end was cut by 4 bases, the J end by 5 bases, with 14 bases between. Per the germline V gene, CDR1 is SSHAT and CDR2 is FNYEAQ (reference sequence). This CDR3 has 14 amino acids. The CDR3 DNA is TGTGCCAGCAGCTCCGATGGGAGAAGGGAGACCCAGTACTTC. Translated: CASSSDGRRETQYF.

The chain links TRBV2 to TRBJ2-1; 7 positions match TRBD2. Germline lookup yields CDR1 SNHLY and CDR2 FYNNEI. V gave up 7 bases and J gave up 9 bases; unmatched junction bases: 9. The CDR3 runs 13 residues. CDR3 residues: CASTLGEGTEQFF. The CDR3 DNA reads TGTGCCAGCACCCTAGGGGAGGGCACTGAGCAGTTCTTC.

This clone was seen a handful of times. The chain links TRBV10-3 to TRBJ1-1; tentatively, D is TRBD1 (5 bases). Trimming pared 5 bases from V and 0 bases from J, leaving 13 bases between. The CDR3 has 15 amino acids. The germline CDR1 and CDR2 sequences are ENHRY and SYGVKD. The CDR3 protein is CAISQQVLMNTEAFF. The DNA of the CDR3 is TGTGCCATCAGTCAACAGGTACTCATGAACACTGAAGCTTTCTTT.

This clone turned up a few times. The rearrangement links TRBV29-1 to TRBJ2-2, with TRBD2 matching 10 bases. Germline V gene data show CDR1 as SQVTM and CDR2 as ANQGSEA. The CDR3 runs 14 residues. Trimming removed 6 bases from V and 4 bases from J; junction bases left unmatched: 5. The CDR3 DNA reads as TGCAGCGTGCCCCTAGCGGGAGTCACCGGGGAGCTGTTTTTT. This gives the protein CSVPLAGVTGELFF.